This TCR beta chain stems from a study of T cells in Graves' hyperthyroidism and ophthalmopathy. The study, taken as a whole, reports: The model's output predicted ophthalmopathy at a median of roughly 6.9 months prior to onset.

This clonotype has only a few counts. Its matching antigen is unknown. The source material, RNA transcripts, was used to amplify TCR beta CDR3 regions. TCR CDR3 regions were first amplified by RT-PCR with HTBI primers. One entry per CDR3 protein results from TCRdb running MiXCR on the multiplex PCR reads. In the table there are roughly 700,000 distinct CDR3 sequences, 17% of which are singletons. Germline V lookup: CDR1 SQVTM, CDR2 ANQGSEA. The CDR3 spans 12 residues. The V and J ends lost 6 bases and 4 bases respectively, with 12 bases between them. Sequences were obtained from blood. The receptor was derived from a man in his fifties with Graves' hyperthyroidism. This chain connects TRBV29-1 to TRBJ1-1; possible D gene TRBD1, 5 bases. CDR3 sequence (DNA): TGCAGCGTCCGAGGGGCTGGCACTGAAGCTTTCTTT. It translates to CSVRGAGTEAFF.